One sample yielded the 7 T cell receptor beta chains listed below, sequenced in a study of shared clonotypes between healthy human individuals (TCRdb year 2020). The method behind the library was the immunoSEQ multiplex PCR assay. Entries here come from immuneACCESS through TCRdb and include only in-frame sequences with V and J called. Some clones fail to appear in such tables; in the studies checked, an unresolved V gene covers under half of the shortfall, and the cause of the remainder is unknown. The sample table contains approximately 100,000 clones; only one count was recorded for approximately 70% of them. 24% of the sample is taken by the ten largest. The material sequenced was memory CD8+ T cells sorted from blood. Taken with the paper, the label for cell subset or site translates to: CD45RO+ cells pooled with CCR7-negative TemRA cells. The receptors were gathered from a woman in her twenties or thirties in good health.

To note about this clone: Being one base from a much bigger clone, this may be a read error. The chain recombines TRBV6-5 with TRBJ2-7; 7 bases agree with TRBD1. Per germline, CDR1 MNHEY and CDR2 SVGAGI. The CDR3 runs to 13 residues. The V segment lost 4 bases and the J segment 3 bases; nucleotides outside the gene matches: 3. The CDR3 coding sequence is TGTGCCAGCAGTTTCGGACAGGACTACGAGCAGTACTTC. Its translation: CASSFGQDYEQYF.

This clone has a handful of counts. The J gene is TRBJ1-4, the V gene TRBV21-1; TRBD1 reflects the table's D call only, with no check against the DNA. TRBV21-1 is recorded as a pseudogene. The CDR3 consists of 13 residues. This CDR3 is CAILTGFNEKLFF. Written as DNA, the CDR3 is TGTGCCATTCTGACAGGGTTTAATGAAAAACTGTTTTTT.

The CDR3 sequence: CASSPLGDDEQYF. The CDR3 DNA reads TGTGCCAGCAGCCCTCTAGGGGACGACGAGCAGTACTTC. This chain uses TRBV5-4 with TRBJ2-7; D tentatively fits TRBD1 or TRBD2 (5 bases each). Germline CDR1 reads SGHNT; CDR2 reads YYREEE (reference sequence). The CDR3 runs 13 residues. V lost 4 bases to trimming and J lost 5 bases, with 13 bases between them.

V usage is TRBV7-9 and J usage is TRBJ1-1; TRBD1 matches 8 bases. Germline CDR1 reads SEHNR; CDR2 reads FQNEAQ (reference sequence). The CDR3 totals 14 residues. V lost 6 bases and J lost 4; bases outside the gene matches: 7. The CDR3 sequence is CASSLDREATEAFF. The CDR3 nucleotides are TGTGCCAGCAGTTTGGACAGGGAGGCCACTGAAGCTTTCTTT.

This chain connects TRBV5-1 to TRBJ1-1; weak D call: TRBD1 (5 bases). CDR1 is SGHRS and CDR2 is YFSETQ in the germline V gene. Trimming removed 4 bases at V and 1 base at J, with 14 bases between. The CDR3 runs to 15 residues. The CDR3 loop reads CASSNPQEPNTEAFF. In DNA, the CDR3 is TGCGCCAGCAGCAACCCACAGGAGCCGAACACTGAAGCTTTCTTT.

This clone has ten or more counts. The sample carries other DNA sequences with the same CDR3. V gene TRBV9 combines with J gene TRBJ1-1; 7 bases line up with TRBD1. Germline V CDR1 and CDR2: SGDLS, YYNGEE. The CDR3 loop spans 13 amino acids. The V gene end was trimmed by 0 bases and the J gene end by 8 bases; junction bases not matched to a gene: 4. DNA of the CDR3: TGTGCCAGCAGCGTAGGGGGGACAGCCGAAGCTTTCTTT. Amino acid sequence: CASSVGGTAEAFF.

Only one count was recorded for this clone. The chain has TRBV18 and TRBJ2-7; D gene uncertain. Germline CDR1 is KGHSH and CDR2 is LQKENI. The V end was cut by 2 bases, the J end by 3 bases, with 11 bases between. The CDR3 consists of 14 residues. The CDR3 protein is CASSPIPRDYEQYF. The CDR3 DNA sequence: TGTGCCAGCTCACCAATCCCAAGAGACTACGAGCAGTACTTC.